These 27 T cell receptor beta chains came from one sample sequenced in a study of blood T cells in healthy people across ages. With a J-beta primer mix and a sample-barcoded 5' primer, a second PCR ran about 7 to 12 cycles. MiXCR, applied by TCRdb to the 5' RACE reads, yields one record per CDR3 protein. The sample includes about 1.6 million distinct CDR3 sequences, approximately 32% of them seen just once. The sequenced sample was blood. All receptors come from a woman aged 25 to 39 in good health.

V gene TRBV6-4 combines with J gene TRBJ1-6, with 7 nucleotides matching TRBD1. Germline V lookup: CDR1 MRHNA, CDR2 SNTAGT. With 4 bases clipped from V and 0 bases from J, the junction kept 9 bases outside the gene matches. This CDR3 region has 18 residues. CDR3 sequence: CASSVAPDRSSYNSPLHF. CDR3 DNA sequence: TGTGCCAGCAGTGTAGCCCCGGACAGGAGCTCCTATAATTCACCCCTCCACTTT.

In this sample, this clonotype turned up once. The chain carries TRBV6-1 and TRBJ2-7, with no clear D. CDR3 size: 14 residues. V gave up 4 bases and J gave up 3 bases, with 13 bases separating them. CDR1 is MNHNS and CDR2 is SASEGT in the germline V gene. CDR3 coding DNA: TGTGCCAGCAGTGGCGGAAATACCTACTACGAGCAGTACTTC. It codes for CASSGGNTYYEQYF.

The CDR3 region has the DNA TGCAGTGCTAGAGACCCGACAGGGCTCGTGCAGTACTTC. Translated, it gives CSARDPTGLVQYF. The chain has TRBV20-1 and TRBJ2-7; 7 bases agree with TRBD1. Germline values: CDR1 DFQATT, CDR2 SNEGSKA (reference sequence). The CDR3 totals 13 residues. Trimming took 0 bases from V and 9 from J; bases not matched to a gene: 8.

This clonotype was counted at least ten times. The J gene is TRBJ2-7, the V gene TRBV21-1. TRBV21-1 counts as a pseudogene. CDR3 length equals 13 residues. In nucleotides, the CDR3 is TGTGCCAGCAGCAAGACTAGCGCCTACGAGCAGTACTTC. It encodes CASSKTSAYEQYF.

This sequence joins TRBV7-9 and TRBJ1-2; no reliable D call. The CDR3 is 13 residues long. Germline CDR1 reads SEHNR; CDR2 reads FQNEAQ (reference sequence). V was cut by 8 bases and J by 5 bases, with 15 bases left in between. CDR3 sequence (DNA): TGTGCCAGCGGGCACAGCAAGCTTTATGGCTACACCTTC. Residues: CASGHSKLYGYTF.

J is TRBJ2-1 and V is TRBV5-1; 7 bases align to TRBD1. V dropped 4 bases and J dropped 5; count of bases not matched to a gene: 9. This CDR3 comprises 15 residues. The germline V gene has CDR1 SGHRS and CDR2 YFSETQ. CDR3 amino acids: CASSQTGYSDNEQFF. The CDR3 nucleotides read TGCGCCAGCAGCCAGACAGGGTATAGCGACAATGAGCAGTTCTTC. The entire variable domain, with the rest obtained from reference TRBV5-1 and TRBJ2-1, is as follows: KAGVTQTPRYLIKTRGQQVTLSCSPISGHRSVSWYQQTPGQGLQFLFEYFSETQRNKGNFPGRFSGRQFSNSRSEMNVSTLELGDSALYLCASSQTGYSDNEQFFGPGTRLTVL.

This clonotype was seen only a few times. This rearrangement joins TRBV9 to TRBJ2-3; D not resolved. Germline lookup yields CDR1 SGDLS and CDR2 YYNGEE. The CDR3 is made up of 13 amino acids. The germline V and J ends were trimmed by 0 bases and 3 bases, with 5 bases remaining between them. CDR3 DNA sequence: TGTGCCAGCAGCGTAGCTAGAACAGATACGCAGTATTTT. Its protein product is CASSVARTDTQYF.

A note on this clonotype: A much larger clonotype is one base distant, so this may be a read error. The conserved phenylalanine or tryptophan is not found at the CDR3 terminus, so this likely reflects a read error. This chain uses TRBV20-1 with TRBJ2-7; D not resolved. V was trimmed by 1 base and J by 3 bases, leaving 7 bases between them. From germline, CDR1 is DFQATT and CDR2 SNEGSKA (reference sequence). The CDR3 spans 12 residues. The CDR3 sequence: CSARGGNYEQYC. CDR3 sequence (DNA): TGCAGTGCTAGAGGAGGCAACTACGAGCAGTACTGC.

The genes are TRBV10-3 and TRBJ1-1; D uncertain. The CDR3 contains 14 residues. The germline V gene has CDR1 ENHRY and CDR2 SYGVKD. V lost 5 bases and J lost 1, with 11 bases in between. CDR3 amino acids: CAISITATNTEAFF. The CDR3 DNA follows: TGTGCCATCAGTATTACAGCGACGAACACTGAAGCTTTCTTT.

The chain uses TRBV7-2 and TRBJ2-1, with TRBD2 identical over 9 bases. V lost 0 bases to trimming and J lost 0 bases; unmatched junction nucleotides: 18. CDR1 is SGHTA, CDR2 FQGNSA, per germline. This CDR3 is built from 22 residues. The CDR3 spells CASSLARDIEREDLISYNEQFF. DNA for the CDR3: TGTGCCAGCAGCTTAGCGCGGGATATTGAGCGGGAGGACCTTATCTCCTACAATGAGCAGTTCTTC.

The chain joins TRBV18 to TRBJ1-1; D unresolved. CDR1 and CDR2 from the germline V gene are KGHSH and LQKENI. The V end lost 3 bases, the J end lost 3 bases, and 8 bases lay between the germline ends. The CDR3 sequence is 13 residues long. Written as DNA, the CDR3 is TGTGCCAGCTCACCGACCCAGGACACTGAAGCTTTCTTT. The encoded protein is CASSPTQDTEAFF.

This clonotype was observed a few times. The genes are TRBV20-1 and TRBJ1-6; unclear D gene. Germline-derived CDR1 and CDR2 are DFQATT and SNEGSKA (reference sequence). Trimming pared 1 base from V and 0 bases from J, leaving 7 bases between. The CDR3 sequence is 15 residues long. CDR3 in amino acids: CSARGESSYNSPLHF. The CDR3 DNA reads TGCAGTGCTAGAGGGGAGAGCTCCTATAATTCACCCCTCCACTTT.

The chain couples TRBV30 to TRBJ1-2; the D is unclear. The V gene lost 3 bases and the J gene lost 3 bases, with 5 bases spanning the gap. Germline V gene data show CDR1 as GTSNPN and CDR2 as SVGIG (reference sequence). The CDR3 contains 11 residues. CDR3 nucleotides: TGTGCCTGGAGCTCTTACTATGGCTACACCTTC. It yields the protein CAWSSYYGYTF.

V is TRBV3-1 and J is TRBJ1-2, with TRBD1 identical over 9 bases. Germline V lookup: CDR1 LGHDT, CDR2 YNNKEL (reference sequence). V was pared by 8 bases and J by 6 bases, with 10 bases of the junction left unmatched. The CDR3 sequence is 14 residues long. CDR3 nucleotide sequence: TGTGCCAGCCAGATGGGGACAGGGTCGAATGGCTACACCTTC. It yields the protein CASQMGTGSNGYTF.

This clonotype has more than one count but fewer than ten. The chain has TRBV20-1 and TRBJ2-7; 13 nucleotides match TRBD2. Germline V gene data show CDR1 as DFQATT and CDR2 as SNEGSKA (reference sequence). The V segment lost 6 bases and the J segment 4 bases; nucleotides outside the gene matches: 6. The CDR3 has 14 amino acids. The CDR3 DNA follows: TGCAGTGCCCAACTAGCGGGGGGGACGTACGAGCAGTACTTC. Translation gives CSAQLAGGTYEQYF.

This clonotype showed up just a few times. This chain links TRBV15 with TRBJ1-4; tentative D call: TRBD1 (5 bases). The germline CDR1 and CDR2 sequences are LNHNV and YYDKDF (reference sequence). The CDR3 has 17 residues. V gave up 3 bases and J gave up 0 bases, with 14 bases separating them. CDR3 DNA: TGTGCCACCAGCAGCGAACGGACACTTGCAACTAATGAAAAACTGTTTTTT. Protein sequence: CATSSERTLATNEKLFF.

In regard to this clonotype: This may stem from a read error, because a much larger clone lies one nucleotide away. The chain has TRBV4-1 and TRBJ2-5; TRBD2 aligns across 8 bases. The J call may be wrong; the DNA end is better matched by TRBJ2-7. CDR3 size: 18 residues. The germline V gene encodes CDR1 MGHRA and CDR2 YSYEKL. The CDR3: CASSQGDRVGRASYEQYF. The CDR3 coding sequence is TGCGCCAGCAGCCAAGGAGATAGAGTCGGGAGGGCCTCGTACGAGCAGTACTTC.

The chain links TRBV7-2 to TRBJ2-7, with 8 bases lining up with TRBD2. The CDR3 is made up of 15 amino acids. The V gene's germline CDR1 is SGHTA and CDR2 FQGNSA. Trimming removed 5 bases from V and 3 bases from J; junction bases left unmatched: 9. This chain's CDR3 is CASSQPLAGLYEQYF. For the CDR3, the DNA is TGTGCCAGCAGCCAACCCCTAGCGGGCCTCTACGAGCAGTACTTC.

This clonotype showed up just a few times. The DNA for the CDR3 is TGTGCCAGCAGCCCAGCCGGCGGGGGGGGCAATGAGCAGTTCTTC. Protein sequence: CASSPAGGGGNEQFF. The chain combines TRBV3-1 with TRBJ2-1, with 9 bases that match TRBD2. Germline assignment: CDR1 LGHDT and CDR2 YNNKEL (reference sequence). The J segment lost 6 bases and the V segment lost 4 bases, leaving 7 bases of the junction unmatched. The CDR3 extends over 15 amino acids.

The chain combines TRBV4-1 with TRBJ2-5; D is possibly TRBD2 (6 bases). Per the germline V gene, CDR1 is MGHRA and CDR2 is YSYEKL. The CDR3 has 15 amino acids. V was trimmed by 1 base and J by 4 bases, leaving 13 bases between them. The DNA of the CDR3 is TGCGCCAGCAGCCAAGTAGTCGGGCGGGGAGAGACCCAGTACTTC. Its translation: CASSQVVGRGETQYF.

The chain combines TRBV2 with TRBJ1-6; maybe TRBD1 (5 bases). This CDR3 is built from 14 residues. Germline lookup yields CDR1 SNHLY and CDR2 FYNNEI. Trimming shortened V by 6 bases and J by 4 bases, and 10 bases separated the two germline ends. CDR3 coding DNA: TGTGCCAGCAGAGTTGGGGGGTATAATTCACCCCTCCACTTT. Translating gives CASRVGGYNSPLHF.

This clonotype appeared a few times. This sequence joins TRBV20-1 and TRBJ2-6, with TRBD1 matching over 8 bases. This CDR3 spans 15 amino acids. Looked up from germline, CDR1 is DFQATT and CDR2 is SNEGSKA (reference sequence). V gave up 6 bases and J gave up 0 bases; unmatched junction bases: 4. CDR3 DNA: TGCAGTGCCGGACAGGGACGCTCTGGGGCCAACGTCCTGACTTTC. Translation gives CSAGQGRSGANVLTF.

This sequence joins TRBV5-4 and TRBJ2-3; possibly TRBD1 for D (6 bases). CDR3 length equals 16 residues. V lost 3 bases, J lost 6 bases, and 20 bases lay in between. Germline CDR1 reads SGHNT; CDR2 reads YYREEE (reference sequence). This CDR3 is CASSWGRDKVSDTQYF. Here the CDR3 DNA reads TGTGCCAGCAGCTGGGGCCGGGACAAGGTATCCGATACGCAGTATTTT.

The rearrangement uses TRBV5-1 and TRBJ1-2, with 7 bases aligning to TRBD1. J was trimmed by 4 bases and V by 4 bases; bases with no gene match: 10. CDR1 is SGHRS, CDR2 YFSETQ, per germline. The CDR3 runs 15 residues. DNA for the CDR3: TGCGCCAGCAGCCCGGGCGACAGGGAGATCTATGGCTACACCTTC. Its protein product is CASSPGDREIYGYTF.

This clonotype was detected only a few times. V and J are TRBV12-3 or TRBV12-4 and TRBJ1-6; TRBD1 matches 9 bases. V trimming: 9 bases; J trimming: 10 bases; junction bases outside the gene matches: 13. The CDR3 is made up of 15 amino acids. The CDR3 DNA reads as TGTGCCAGTAGTCCTACCGGGACAGGGAACTCACCCCTCCACTTT. It is translated as CASSPTGTGNSPLHF.

This chain uses TRBV10-3 with TRBJ2-3, with TRBD2 matching over 7 bases. The CDR3 is 15 residues long. Germline-derived CDR1 and CDR2 are ENHRY and SYGVKD. J gave up 0 bases and V 6 bases, and 6 bases lay outside the gene matches. The CDR3 spells CAISRLAASTDTQYF. For the CDR3, the DNA is TGTGCCATCAGCCGACTAGCCGCTAGCACAGATACGCAGTATTTT.

A remark on this clonotype: A much larger clone lies one base from this, so it may be a read error. This chain connects TRBV20-1 to TRBJ2-5, with TRBD1 identical over 8 bases. The V segment lost 5 bases and the J segment 11 bases; nucleotides outside the gene matches: 13. This CDR3 has 13 residues. Germline V gives CDR1 DFQATT, CDR2 SNEGSKA (reference sequence). The CDR3 region is CSAGGQVQREQYF. CDR3 nucleotides: TGCAGTGCTGGGGGACAGGTCCAGAGGGAGCAGTACTTC.